The 17 T cell receptor beta chains below were found in one sample sequenced in a study of early T cells in non-severe SARS-CoV-2 infection. TCRdb reprocessed the 5' RACE reads with MiXCR, giving one entry per CDR3 protein. Of 95,000 to 150,000 distinct CDR3 sequences listed, 15% are singletons. Sequences were obtained from whole blood. The receptors were sampled from an adult who was a healthcare worker with PCR-confirmed SARS-CoV-2 infection or an uninfected control (not recorded which).

The rearrangement links TRBV6-1 to TRBJ2-7; no clear D. Between the trimmed V and J ends, which lost 6 bases and 3 bases, there was a span of 6 bases. There are 11 residues in the CDR3. Germline CDR1 and CDR2: MNHNS and SASEGT. CDR3 in amino acids: CASRTNYEQYF. Written as DNA, the CDR3 is TGTGCCAGCAGGACAAACTACGAGCAGTACTTC.

In this sample, this clonotype turned up a few times. V and J are TRBV27 and TRBJ2-5; TRBD1 matches 11 bases. This CDR3 is 18 amino acids long. V dropped 5 bases and J dropped 0; count of bases not matched to a gene: 11. Germline CDR1 and CDR2: MNHEY and SMNVEV (reference sequence). The CDR3 coding sequence is TGTGCCAGCAGTCTCGGACAGGGGGCGGGAAAGTACCAAGAGACCCAGTACTTC. Protein sequence: CASSLGQGAGKYQETQYF.

This clonotype showed up just a few times. The CDR3 region has the DNA TGTGCCAGCAGCGCATCCTGGGGGGCGGGCACAGATACGCAGTATTTT. It yields the protein CASSASWGAGTDTQYF. The chain has TRBV7-2 and TRBJ2-3; D may be TRBD1 or TRBD2 (6 bases each). The V gene's germline CDR1 is SGHTA and CDR2 FQGNSA. CDR3 length equals 16 residues. Trimming pared 5 bases from V and 1 base from J, leaving 16 bases between.

This clonotype was detected a few times. The V call is TRBV14, the J call TRBJ2-1; 8 positions match TRBD2. V gave up 4 bases and J gave up 1 base; unmatched junction bases: 3. Germline assignment: CDR1 SGHDN and CDR2 FVKESK. The CDR3 contains 15 residues. In nucleotides, the CDR3 is TGTGCCAGCAGCCGGCCGGGGGGGTCCTACAATGAGCAGTTCTTC. Its protein product is CASSRPGGSYNEQFF.

This clonotype was found a few times. The genes are TRBV4-1 and TRBJ1-1; no firm D call. The ends were cut back, 1 base at V and 2 bases at J, with 8 bases in the middle. The CDR3 is 14 amino acids. The germline gives CDR1 MGHRA, CDR2 YSYEKL. The CDR3 DNA is TGCGCCAGCAGCCAAGGGCCAAAAAACACTGAAGCTTTCTTT. This codes for CASSQGPKNTEAFF.

This clonotype has just a few counts. The CDR3 nucleotides read TGTGCCAGCAGTCGCCGGGGGGGCCTTGACAATGAGCAGTTCTTC. Translation gives CASSRRGGLDNEQFF. The rearrangement joins TRBV7-2 to TRBJ2-1; 8 nucleotides match TRBD2. V shed 6 bases and J 5 bases; nucleotides not matched to a gene: 9. CDR1 is SGHTA, CDR2 FQGNSA, per germline. The length of the CDR3 is 15 residues.

This rearrangement joins TRBV13 to TRBJ1-3; perhaps TRBD1 as D (6 bases). This CDR3 is built from 16 residues. Looked up from germline, CDR1 is PRHDT and CDR2 is FYEKMQ (reference sequence). Trimming pared 0 bases from V and 4 bases from J, leaving 13 bases between. The CDR3 protein is CASSLGQGSSGNTIYF. CDR3 bases: TGTGCCAGCAGCTTAGGGCAGGGGAGCTCAGGAAACACCATATATTTT.

This clonotype was counted a few times. V is TRBV4-2 and J is TRBJ2-1; TRBD2 matches 8 bases. The CDR3 sequence is 17 residues long. Per germline, CDR1 LGHNA and CDR2 YNFKEQ. V was clipped by 1 base and J by 8 bases; unmatched bases: 13. The CDR3 reads CASSQVSGTRTPDEQFF. For the CDR3, the DNA is TGTGCCAGCAGCCAAGTTTCCGGGACTAGGACCCCCGATGAGCAGTTCTTC.

This clonotype showed up just a few times. The CDR3 nucleotides read TGTGCCAGCAGCCAAGATTCGCTTTTCCCCCTGGGCTACACCTTC. Its protein product is CASSQDSLFPLGYTF. The chain carries TRBV3-1 and TRBJ1-2; unclear D gene. Germline CDR1 LGHDT, CDR2 YNNKEL (reference sequence). This CDR3 comprises 15 residues. V was clipped by 0 bases and J by 8 bases, with 16 bases between them. The variable domain in full, completed from reference TRBV3-1 and TRBJ1-2, reads DTAVSQTPKYLVTQMGNDKSIKCEQNLGHDTMYWYKQDSKKFLKIMFSYNNKELIINETVPNRFSPKSPDKAHLNLHINSLELGDSAVYFCASSQDSLFPLGYTFGSGTRLTVV.

This clonotype came up a few times. The V and J genes are TRBV9 and TRBJ1-4; unclear D gene. Germline lookup yields CDR1 SGDLS and CDR2 YYNGEE. This CDR3 is built from 13 residues. Trimming cost V 2 bases and J 4 bases, with 6 bases left between them. CDR3 in amino acids: CASSVEVNEKLFF. As DNA, the CDR3 is TGTGCCAGCAGCGTCGAAGTTAATGAAAAACTGTTTTTT.

This clonotype was seen a few times. The chain links TRBV12-3 or TRBV12-4 to TRBJ2-3; D uncertain. The CDR3 extends over 15 amino acids. Deletions cut 2 bases from V and 8 bases from J, with 17 bases between. Written as DNA, the CDR3 is TGTGCCAGCAGTTTAATGTCGGAGACCGTCGGTACGCAGTATTTT. Its protein product is CASSLMSETVGTQYF.

This clonotype has a handful of counts. DNA for the CDR3: TGTGCCAGCAGCTCCTCCGGGACAGGACACGGGGAGCTGTTTTTT. Translation: CASSSSGTGHGELFF. The chain carries TRBV7-6 and TRBJ2-2; 8 nucleotides match TRBD1. CDR1 is SGHVS, CDR2 FNYEAQ, per germline. The CDR3 has 15 residues. With 4 bases clipped from V and 7 bases from J, the junction kept 8 bases outside the gene matches.

This rearrangement joins TRBV29-1 to TRBJ1-1, with 10 positions matching TRBD1. The CDR3 is 12 residues long. Trimming cost V 7 bases and J 5 bases; bases outside gene matches: 4. CDR1 is SQVTM and CDR2 is ANQGSEA in the germline V gene. Written as DNA, the CDR3 is TGCAGCGCTCGGACAGGGGGGACTGAAGCTTTCTTT. Translation gives CSARTGGTEAFF.

This clonotype appeared many times. CDR3 in DNA: TGTGCCAGCAGCTTAGATGCAGATGAGCAGTTCTTC. This codes for CASSLDADEQFF. The V and J genes are TRBV11-3 and TRBJ2-1, with D hard to call. The germline CDR1 and CDR2 sequences are SGHNT and YENEEA. This CDR3 contains 12 residues. V dropped 0 bases and J dropped 8 bases, with 5 bases sitting between them.

This clonotype turned up a few times. The gene calls are TRBV6-6 and TRBJ2-5; D is unresolved. Germline assignment: CDR1 MNHNY and CDR2 SVGAGI (reference sequence). V dropped 6 bases and J dropped 1 base, with 9 bases sitting between them. The CDR3 has 13 amino acids. CDR3 DNA sequence: TGTGCCAGCAGAGGGCGAGCCCAAGAGACCCAGTACTTC. Protein sequence: CASRGRAQETQYF.

This rearrangement joins TRBV6-2 or TRBV6-3 to TRBJ1-1; D unresolved. V shed 7 bases and J shed 3 bases, with 6 bases lying between them. The CDR3 totals 11 residues. Germline CDR1 is MNHEY and CDR2 is SVGEGT. In DNA, the CDR3 is TGTGCCAGCACGACGGACACTGAAGCTTTCTTT. Its translation: CASTTDTEAFF.

This clonotype came up a few times. This chain connects TRBV12-3 or TRBV12-4 to TRBJ2-1, with TRBD1 as a possible D gene (6 bases). This CDR3 is 15 amino acids long. V was shortened by 3 bases and J by 6 bases, with 15 bases between the two germline ends. CDR3 in DNA: TGTGCCAGCAGTTTGGGGGCCCATGGGGGCAATGAGCAGTTCTTC. It translates to CASSLGAHGGNEQFF.